Shown below are 21 T cell receptor beta chains from a single sample sequenced in a study of OX40 agonist ivuxolimab in advanced cancers. Profiling relied on immunoSEQ multiplex PCR, and the TCRdb table lists in-frame clones only, not all of them. The table has around 80,000 clones, about 88% seen once. This specimen was CD4+ or CD8+ T cells sorted from blood, taken in a trial of the OX40 agonist ivuxolimab. The receptors were sampled from an adult with an advanced solid tumor such as melanoma, head and neck, liver or kidney cancer.

The table lists this clone with a count of one. The rearrangement links TRBV4-1 to TRBJ2-4; TRBD1 agrees at 7 bases. Germline CDR1 is MGHRA and CDR2 is YSYEKL. This CDR3 contains 15 residues. Losses at the gene ends were 1 base for V and 6 bases for J; bases not matched to a gene: 6. As DNA, the CDR3 is TGCGCCAGCAGCCAAGTTTACAGGGGCAGAAACATTCAGTACTTC. Translating it yields CASSQVYRGRNIQYF.

The V call is TRBV5-6, the J call TRBJ1-2; TRBD1 is a possible D gene (5 bases). This CDR3 spans 11 amino acids. Trimming removed 4 bases from V and 7 bases from J, with 8 bases in between. CDR1 is SGHDT and CDR2 is YYEEEE in the germline V gene. This CDR3 is CASSLGAGYTF. CDR3 DNA sequence: TGTGCCAGCAGCCTAGGGGCTGGCTACACCTTC.

V is TRBV5-1 and J is TRBJ1-6, with a weak D call TRBD1 (6 bases). V was cut by 0 bases and J by 8 bases, with 9 bases left in between. The CDR3 consists of 14 residues. CDR1 and CDR2 from the germline V gene are SGHRS and YFSETQ. CDR3 residues: CASSLGGLDSPLHF. The DNA for the CDR3 is TGCGCCAGCAGCTTGGGGGGGCTGGATTCACCCCTCCACTTT.

The V and J genes are TRBV19 and TRBJ2-2; 15 bases are shared with TRBD2. The CDR3 has 19 amino acids. V lost 6 bases to trimming and J lost 1 base; unmatched junction nucleotides: 9. Germline V gene lookup returns CDR1 LNHDA and CDR2 SQIVND (reference sequence). In nucleotides, the CDR3 is TGTGCCAGTAGCCCGTGGGGACTAGCGGGGGGACAGAACACCGGGGAGCTGTTTTTT. Its translation is CASSPWGLAGGQNTGELFF.

V and J are TRBV6-1 and TRBJ1-1; D unclear. V was trimmed by 5 bases and J by 4 bases, leaving 14 bases between them. This CDR3 is 14 amino acids long. In germline, CDR1 is MNHNS, CDR2 SASEGT. The CDR3 nucleotides are TGTGCCAGCAGTATAACAGCCACGAGCACTGAAGCTTTCTTT. Residues: CASSITATSTEAFF.

The chain has TRBV5-4 and TRBJ2-7; TRBD2 matches at 7 bases. The CDR3 contains 16 residues. J gave up 0 bases and V 0 bases, and 6 bases lay outside the gene matches. The germline V gene has CDR1 SGHNT and CDR2 YYREEE (reference sequence). CDR3 protein: CASSLGRAGPSYEQYF. The CDR3 DNA is TGTGCCAGCAGCTTGGGGCGAGCGGGGCCCTCCTACGAGCAGTACTTC. Together with reference TRBV5-4 and TRBJ2-7, the CDR3 gives the full variable domain: ETGVTQSPTHLIKTRGQQVTLRCSSQSGHNTVSWYQQALGQGPQFIFQYYREEENGRGNFPPRFSGLQFPNYSSELNVNALELDDSALYLCASSLGRAGPSYEQYFGPGTRLTVT.

This clone has just a few counts. V is TRBV11-1 and J is TRBJ2-7; D perhaps matches TRBD2 (6 bases). Germline loops: CDR1 SGHAT, CDR2 FQDESV (reference sequence). The germline V and J ends were trimmed by 4 bases and 5 bases, with 12 bases remaining between them. The length of the CDR3 is 13 residues. The CDR3 nucleotides are TGTGCCAGCAGCTGGAGGGTAAAGGACGAGCAGTACTTC. It yields the protein CASSWRVKDEQYF.

The chain employs TRBV2 and TRBJ2-7; 7 nucleotides line up with TRBD1. This CDR3 region has 14 residues. V lost 6 bases, J lost 3 bases, and 8 bases stayed unmatched. CDR1 is SNHLY, CDR2 FYNNEI, per germline. The CDR3 sequence: CASRRQGTLYEQYF. In DNA, the CDR3 is TGTGCCAGCAGGAGACAGGGAACGCTCTACGAGCAGTACTTC.

This chain connects TRBV6-5 to TRBJ1-2; 8 nucleotides agree with TRBD1. The CDR3 is 12 amino acids. The V segment lost 6 bases and the J segment 4 bases; nucleotides outside the gene matches: 1. CDR1 and CDR2 (germline): MNHEY, SVGAGI. CDR3 sequence reads: CASRGQVYGYTF. The CDR3 DNA reads as TGTGCCAGCAGGGGACAGGTCTATGGCTACACCTTC.

This rearrangement joins TRBV30 to TRBJ2-1; D uncertain. The CDR3 is made up of 11 amino acids. The germline gives CDR1 GTSNPN, CDR2 SVGIG (reference sequence). This chain's CDR3 is CGWSSYNEQFF. The CDR3, as DNA: TGTGGGTGGAGCTCCTACAATGAGCAGTTCTTC.

J is TRBJ2-5 and V is TRBV30, with D tentatively TRBD1 (7 bases). The V end was cut by 1 base, the J end by 5 bases, with 23 bases between. The germline V gene has CDR1 GTSNPN and CDR2 SVGIG (reference sequence). The CDR3 sequence is 17 residues long. The CDR3 reads CAWSAGRWQGGGETQYF. The DNA of the CDR3 is TGTGCCTGGAGTGCTGGCCGGTGGCAGGGGGGTGGGGAGACCCAGTACTTC.

This chain connects TRBV6-1 to TRBJ2-7; the D call may be TRBD1 or TRBD2 (5 bases each). This CDR3 has 14 amino acids. Germline values: CDR1 MNHNS, CDR2 SASEGT. V gave up 4 bases and J gave up 2 bases, with 12 bases separating them. In DNA form, the CDR3 reads TGTGCCAGCAGTGCCTACTGGGACGCCTACGAGCAGTACTTC. It translates to CASSAYWDAYEQYF.

The chain is built from TRBV7-2 and TRBJ1-1; 8 positions agree with TRBD1. This CDR3 region has 14 residues. J lost 5 bases, V lost 5 bases, and 7 bases had no gene match. Germline V lookup: CDR1 SGHTA, CDR2 FQGNSA. The CDR3 DNA sequence: TGTGCCAGCAGCGCGGACAGGGCCAAGACTGAAGCTTTCTTT. This gives the protein CASSADRAKTEAFF.

The chain uses TRBV5-1 and TRBJ1-1, with D perhaps TRBD1 (5 bases). V shed 0 bases and J shed 1 base, with 7 bases lying between them. The germline gives CDR1 SGHRS, CDR2 YFSETQ. The CDR3 consists of 14 residues. The CDR3 is CASSLERGNTEAFF. The CDR3 region has the DNA TGCGCCAGCAGCTTGGAAAGGGGGAACACTGAAGCTTTCTTT.

The rearrangement joins TRBV6-6 to TRBJ2-2, with D perhaps TRBD1 or TRBD2 (5 bases each). CDR1 and CDR2 from the germline V gene are MNHNY and SVGAGI (reference sequence). The V gene lost 6 bases and the J gene lost 1 base, with 12 bases spanning the gap. The CDR3 covers 15 residues. The CDR3 DNA follows: TGTGCCAGCAGCTCCGGGACCTTGAACACCGGGGAGCTGTTTTTT. Protein product: CASSSGTLNTGELFF.

V usage is TRBV29-1 and J usage is TRBJ2-7, with TRBD1 matching over 9 bases. Per germline, CDR1 SQVTM and CDR2 ANQGSEA. J gave up 2 bases and V 7 bases, and 3 bases lay outside the gene matches. This CDR3 spans 12 amino acids. This CDR3 is CSAGTGTYEQYF. CDR3 bases: TGCAGCGCCGGGACAGGGACCTACGAGCAGTACTTC.

The sample holds a few counts of this clone. The sample has other DNA sequences that encode this CDR3 too. The gene calls are TRBV7-3 and TRBJ2-3, with 7 positions matching TRBD1. Losses at the gene ends were 5 bases for V and 0 bases for J; bases not matched to a gene: 2. The germline gives CDR1 SGHTA, CDR2 FQGTGA. CDR3 length: 14 residues. Here the CDR3 DNA reads TGTGCCAGCAGCCCGGGACAGAGCACAGATACGCAGTATTTT. Its translation: CASSPGQSTDTQYF. The entire variable domain, with the rest obtained from reference TRBV7-3 and TRBJ2-3, is as follows: GAGVSQTPSNKVTEKGKYVELRCDPISGHTALYWYRQSLGQGPEFLIYFQGTGAADDSGLPNDRFFAVRPEGSVSTLKIQRTERGDSAVYLCASSPGQSTDTQYFGPGTRLTVL.

V and J are TRBV7-2 and TRBJ1-5, with 7 bases aligning to TRBD1. Germline values: CDR1 SGHTA, CDR2 FQGNSA. The CDR3 consists of 17 residues. V was pared by 1 base and J by 0 bases, with 6 bases of the junction left unmatched. The DNA for the CDR3 is TGTGCCAGCAGCTTAGGTGGTGGGACAGTTAGCAATCAGCCCCAGCATTTT. Encoded protein: CASSLGGGTVSNQPQHF.

This clone was counted between two and nine times. V is TRBV7-2 and J is TRBJ2-1; D gene unclear. Germline lookup yields CDR1 SGHTA and CDR2 FQGNSA. The CDR3 length is 11 residues. The V and J ends lost 3 bases and 9 bases respectively, with 6 bases between them. The CDR3 region has the DNA TGTGCCAGCAGCTTTTTGGTTGAGCAGTTCTTC. Translated, it gives CASSFLVEQFF. Using reference TRBV7-2 and TRBJ2-1 for the parts outside the CDR3, the full variable domain is GAGVSQSPSNKVTEKGKDVELRCDPISGHTALYWYRQSLGQGLEFLIYFQGNSAPDKSGLPSDRFSAERTGGSVSTLTIQRTQQEDSAVYLCASSFLVEQFFGPGTRLTVL.

V and J are TRBV2 and TRBJ2-6; 8 bases line up with TRBD1. CDR1 and CDR2 (germline): SNHLY, FYNNEI. The CDR3 covers 16 residues. V trimming: 4 bases; J trimming: 0 bases; junction bases outside the gene matches: 2. The CDR3: CASSGTGNSGANVLTF. The CDR3 nucleotides are TGTGCCAGCAGTGGGACAGGGAACTCTGGGGCCAACGTCCTGACTTTC.

The chain joins TRBV18 to TRBJ2-3; D may correspond to TRBD1 or TRBD2 (6 bases each). The CDR3 has 15 amino acids. Germline V lookup: CDR1 KGHSH, CDR2 LQKENI. Trimming cost V 2 bases and J 5 bases, with 14 bases left between them. The CDR3 DNA follows: TGTGCCAGCTCACCAAGTCCGGGGGCGGGAGATACGCAGTATTTT. This codes for CASSPSPGAGDTQYF.